These T cell receptor beta chains were read from a single sample in a study of shared clonotypes between healthy human individuals. The protocol was immunoSEQ multiplex PCR, while the TCRdb copy is restricted to in-frame clones and leaves out a portion. The sample shows millions of clones, roughly 96% of them seen only once. The source material was naive CD4+ T cells sorted from blood. The receptors derive from a man younger than 35 in good health. The CDR3 runs from the conserved cysteine through the conserved F or W. Each record gives: J gene, clone size, D gene, V gene, CDR3 DNA, CDR3 protein. The D gene is left open where the match is weak. Some rows mark clone size as missing; the rest say once, few, many or name a class of expanded clone.

>TRBJ1-6|.|.|TRBV6-5
TGTGCCAGCAGTTACACACAGGATAATTCACCCCTCCACTTT
CASSYTQDNSPLHF
>TRBJ2-3|.|TRBD2|TRBV4-1
TGCGCCAGCAGCCAAGAGGGGACTAGCGGGAGGAAAAGCACAGATACGCAGTATTTT
CASSQEGTSGRKSTDTQYF
>TRBJ2-7|.|TRBD2|TRBV18
TGTGCCAGCTCACCATGGGTAGCGGGGATCTCCTACGAGCAGTACTTC
CASSPWVAGISYEQYF
>TRBJ2-5|.|.|TRBV7-9
TGTGCCAGCAGGCTGGCCTGGGAGGAGACCCAGTACTTC
CASRLAWEETQYF
>TRBJ2-7|.|.|TRBV25-1
TGTGCCAGCAGTGAAGGGGCTAGCGTGACCACCTACGAGCAGTACTTC
CASSEGASVTTYEQYF
>TRBJ1-6|.|.|TRBV14
TGTGCCAGCAGCCTGGGACTTCTAAATTCACCCCTCCACTTT
CASSLGLLNSPLHF
>TRBJ2-1|once|TRBD2|TRBV28
TGTGCCAGCAGTTTCGCATCAGCGGGGTCTGTGAATGAGCAGTTCTTC
CASSFASAGSVNEQFF
>TRBJ1-4|.|.|TRBV6-5
TGTGCCAGCAGTTCACAGGGTAAAGGGGATGAAAAACTGTTTTTT
CASSSQGKGDEKLFF
>TRBJ2-4|.|TRBD2|TRBV2
TGTGCCAGCAGTGGTGTAGCGGGGAACATAAACATTCAGTACTTC
CASSGVAGNINIQYF
>TRBJ1-2|.|TRBD1|TRBV15
TGTGCCACCAGCAGAGGTGGAGGGGGCTTGGGAGGCTACACCTTC
CATSRGGGGLGGYTF
>TRBJ1-5|few|.|TRBV19
TGTGCCAGTAGCGGGAATAGCAATCAGCCCCAGCATTTT
CASSGNSNQPQHF
>TRBJ2-7|.|TRBD1|TRBV5-1
TGCGCCAGCAGCTTACAGGGGTTTGTGGACGAGCAGTACTTC
CASSLQGFVDEQYF
>TRBJ2-1|.|TRBD2|TRBV6-5
TGTGCCAGCAGTTACGTAGCGGGAGCCAGTGAGCAGTTCTTC
CASSYVAGASEQFF
>TRBJ1-6|.|.|TRBV30
TGTGCCTGGAGCTCAGTAACAGGGTTTATTTCACCCCTCCACTTT
CAWSSVTGFISPLHF
>TRBJ2-5|.|TRBD2|TRBV9
TGTGCCAGCAGCGAAGGGCTAGCGGGTGGACAAGAGACCCAGTACTTC
CASSEGLAGGQETQYF
>TRBJ2-5|.|.|TRBV30
TGTGCCTGGACCGGGGGACTCAAAGAGACCCAGTACTTC
CAWTGGLKETQYF
>TRBJ2-1|.|.|TRBV11-2
TGTGCCAGCAGCTTAGAGGAACATGGCTTCTACAATGAGCAGTTCTTC
CASSLEEHGFYNEQFF
>TRBJ2-1|.|.|TRBV7-2
TGTGCCAGCAGCCCCTCATCGGACCCGGCCAGGGAGCAGTTCTTC
CASSPSSDPAREQFF
>TRBJ1-6|once|.|TRBV6-6
TGTGCCAGCAGAGAAACCTATAATTCACCCCTCCACTTT
CASRETYNSPLHF
>TRBJ2-3|.|.|TRBV28
TGTGCCAGCATCCCTACGCATCGGACCAACACAGATACGCAGTATTTT
CASIPTHRTNTDTQYF
>TRBJ2-3|.|TRBD1|TRBV6-7
TGTGCCAGCAGTTACCCGACAGGACAGGGTCCTATCCTTCCCACAGATACGCAGTATTTT
CASSYPTGQGPILPTDTQYF
>TRBJ1-2|few|.|TRBV11-2
TGTGCCAGCAGCTCCAGGGGAGGCTACACCTTC
CASSSRGGYTF
>TRBJ2-3|.|TRBD2|TRBV4-3
TGCGCCAGCAGCCAAGAACTAGCGGGAGGGGGGGATACGCAGTATTTT
CASSQELAGGGDTQYF
>TRBJ2-1|once|.|TRBV7-2
TGTGCCAGCAGTCGGGAGTTGGCCTACAATGAGCAGTTCTTC
CASSRELAYNEQFF
>TRBJ1-2|.|.|TRBV7-2
TGTGCCAGCAGCTTAGGACCGATCTATGGCTACACCTTC
CASSLGPIYGYTF
>TRBJ2-7|.|.|TRBV29-1
TGCAGCGTTGGGGGCCCAACCTACGAGCAGTACTTC
CSVGGPTYEQYF
>TRBJ2-1|.|.|TRBV28
TGTGCCAGCAGGTCACCGGGAGACAATGCGAATGAGCAGTTCTTC
CASRSPGDNANEQFF
>TRBJ1-2|few|TRBD1|TRBV5-1
TGCGCCAGCAGCCCGCAGGGGGCGGGTGGCTACACCTTC
CASSPQGAGGYTF
>TRBJ1-2|.|TRBD1|TRBV6-5
TGTGCCAGCAGTTCCGGACAGGGAATCGCCCGAGACTACACCTTC
CASSSGQGIARDYTF
>TRBJ2-3|.|.|TRBV11-2
TGTGCCAGCAGCTTAGACCCTGGGAACCCAGATACGCAGTATTTT
CASSLDPGNPDTQYF
>TRBJ2-6|.|.|TRBV30
TGTGCCTGGAGGAGGGACCGGGACTCTGGGGCCAACGTCCTGACTTTC
CAWRRDRDSGANVLTF
>TRBJ2-3|.|TRBD2|TRBV5-4
TGTGCCAGCAGCTTGGCGCGGGGGGGCACAGATACGCAGTATTTT
CASSLARGGTDTQYF
>TRBJ1-5|.|.|TRBV7-2
TGTGCCAGCAGCTTAGAATCGTCCCGGGGGACCCAGCATTTT
CASSLESSRGTQHF
>TRBJ2-2|.|.|TRBV11-3
TGTGCCAGCAGCTTAAGGGCCGGGGAGCTGTTTTTT
CASSLRAGELFF
>TRBJ2-7|.|TRBD1|TRBV7-9
TGTGCCAGCAGCTTAGGCGGGACAGGGAATAGGAACGAGCAGTACTTC
CASSLGGTGNRNEQYF
>TRBJ2-7|.|.|TRBV7-9
TGTGCCAGCAGCTTAAACAGCGAACCCTACGAGCAGTACTTC
CASSLNSEPYEQYF
>TRBJ2-5|.|.|TRBV27
TGTGCCAGCAGTTTTGGGGGAGAGACCCAGTACTTC
CASSFGGETQYF